The clone carrying this T cell receptor (beta chain) was seen only once. What it binds is not known. A sample-barcoded 5' primer and a J-beta primer mix were used in a second PCR of about 6 to 11 cycles. Per-sample output comprised a minimum of 2.5 million paired-end reads containing CDR3. Each CDR3 protein gets one entry after TCRdb re-called the 5' RACE reads with MiXCR. Found here are nearly 800,000 distinct CDR3 sequences, 20% to 30% of them singletons; the top ten hold more than 3%. This entry belongs to a study of blood T cells in healthy people across ages. Study results and limitations: While age rose, TCR beta diversity per million T cells dropped in a roughly linear way.

Trimming cost V 1 base and J 4 bases; bases outside gene matches: 6. This CDR3 region has 15 residues. Germline V gene sequence: CDR1 SGHRS, CDR2 YFSETQ. The same specimen was also included in a second study, on T cells of mothers and their children. That work states: Samples were provided by three healthy Caucasian mothers and their six children. Over 8 million TCR beta CDR3 reads were obtained from each mother, and several million from each child.

The chain recombines TRBV5-1 with TRBJ1-2; 8 bases are shared with TRBD1. The clonotype originates from a boy under 18 in good health. The sequencing input was blood. CDR3 sequence (DNA): TGCGCCAGCAGCTTGATATGGACAGGGACCTATGGCTACACCTTC. Translating gives CASSLIWTGTYGYTF.